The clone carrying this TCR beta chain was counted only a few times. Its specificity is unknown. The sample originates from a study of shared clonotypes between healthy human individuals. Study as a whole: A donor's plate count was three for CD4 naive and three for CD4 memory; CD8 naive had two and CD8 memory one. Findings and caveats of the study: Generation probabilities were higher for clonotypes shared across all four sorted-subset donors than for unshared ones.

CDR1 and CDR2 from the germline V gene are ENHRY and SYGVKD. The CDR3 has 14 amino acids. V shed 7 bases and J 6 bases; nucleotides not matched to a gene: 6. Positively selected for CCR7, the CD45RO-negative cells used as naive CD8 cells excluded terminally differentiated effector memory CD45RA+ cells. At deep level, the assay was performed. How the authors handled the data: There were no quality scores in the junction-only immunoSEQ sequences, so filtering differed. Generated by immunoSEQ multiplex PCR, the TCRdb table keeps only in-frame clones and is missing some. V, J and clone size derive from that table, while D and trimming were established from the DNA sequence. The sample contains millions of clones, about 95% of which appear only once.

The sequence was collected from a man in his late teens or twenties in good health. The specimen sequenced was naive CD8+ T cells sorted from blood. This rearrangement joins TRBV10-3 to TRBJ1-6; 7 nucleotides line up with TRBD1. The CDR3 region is CAINDRAGNSPLHF. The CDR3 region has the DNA TGTGCCATCAACGACAGGGCCGGTAATTCACCCCTCCACTTT.